This T cell receptor (beta chain) derives from a study of blood T cell repertoires in COVID-19. This CDR3 has 14 residues. Trimming pared 0 bases from V and 1 base from J, leaving 6 bases between. Per the germline V gene, CDR1 is MNHEY and CDR2 is SVGAGI. Clones were read by immunoSEQ multiplex PCR, and TCRdb kept only the in-frame ones, dropping some. Among some 260,000 clones, roughly 86% were seen once, and the ten largest hold more than 0.55%. The receptor was isolated from a human donor in a cohort sampled during active COVID-19. The sequencing sample was made of peripheral blood. This rearrangement joins TRBV6-5 to TRBJ1-1; D is uncertain. This CDR3 reads CASSYSLTNTEAFF. Here the CDR3 DNA reads TGTGCCAGCAGTTACTCACTTACGAACACTGAAGCTTTCTTT.